A selection of T cell receptor beta chains follows, all from one sample in a study of human T cells and chemical hapten exposure. Each CDR3 protein gets one entry after TCRdb re-called the RACE reads with MiXCR. The profile shows 65,000 to 95,000 distinct CDR3 sequences, 8.6% of them singletons. Source material: whole blood. The source of these receptors is a female donor in good health. Some clones in this sample may be carry-over from other donors' samples. CDR3s include the opening cysteine and the closing phenylalanine or tryptophan.

>TRBV20-1
CSARAGNSPLHF
>TRBV29-1
CSVWQGAEIAFF
>TRBV20-1
CSARPSGGYPLAKNIQYF
>TRBV3-1
CASSSAGFTSEQYF
>TRBV7-9
CASSFSGTGVYEQYF
>TRBV6-5
CASSYRGGTYGYTF
>TRBV7-9
CASKLPGRGTEAFF
>TRBV5-1
CASSLVETQYF
>TRBV13
CASSGANKDRGYNEQFF
>TRBV21-1
CASRQGACGTEAFF
>TRBV2
CASSDGQGLYNEQFF
>TRBV29-1
CSVLNLREDEQYF
>TRBV27
CASSLRRKGPVRNEQFF
>TRBV5-1
CASSLFQQTRWTEAFF
>TRBV12-3/TRBV12-4
CASSLGTSLSYEQYF
>TRBV25-1
CASSEFVGDTEAFF
>TRBV14
CASSQAGVYTDTQYF
>TRBV10-3
CAIGGVSNTEAFF
>TRBV7-3
CASSTQGGNYGYTF
>TRBV10-3
CAIRGRWGGTEAFF
>TRBV5-6
CASSRGLARYEQYF
>TRBV2
CASSVAGTQETQYF
>TRBV7-2
CASSTQRGEQFF
>TRBV11-2
CASSLDPGGTDTQYF
>TRBV12-3/TRBV12-4
CASSEQRLTNDGYTF
>TRBV18
CASSTALGGTEAFF
>TRBV2
CASSVRQGNEQFF
>TRBV21-1
CASSRPTEDYEQYF
>TRBV20-1
CSAISLRGDTEAFF
>TRBV12-3/TRBV12-4
CASSRDRAYEQYF
>TRBV7-9
CASSPGRSSYNEQFF
>TRBV3-1
CASSQDTSYEQYF
>TRBV10-3
CAIGLGEKLFF
>TRBV7-9
CASSLEGGVVHGYTF
>TRBV5-1
CASSLNRDTRYGYTF
>TRBV20-1
CSASRGVPDTQYF
>TRBV9
CASSALSGARTEAFF
>TRBV6-1
CASSEGLAPDTQYF